Each of the 13 T cell receptor beta chains below was sequenced from the same sample in a study of T cells in Graves' hyperthyroidism and ophthalmopathy. It was RNA transcripts that yielded the amplified TCR beta CDR3 regions. HTBI primers drove first-round RT-PCR of the TCR CDR3. TCRdb re-derived calls from the multiplex PCR reads in MiXCR, one entry per CDR3 protein. The sample records hundreds of thousands of distinct CDR3 sequences, roughly 15% being singletons. Material for sequencing was blood. The source is a woman between 50 and 59 years old with Graves' ophthalmopathy.

This clonotype occurred a few times. The chain joins TRBV10-3 to TRBJ2-1, with 8 bases lining up with TRBD2. This CDR3 is 17 amino acids long. Germline values: CDR1 ENHRY, CDR2 SYGVKD. Unmatched junction bases numbered 14, after V lost 10 bases and J lost 0 bases. CDR3 sequence (DNA): TGTGCCACCTCTCAGGACGGAGCGGGAGCCTCCTACAATGAGCAGTTCTTC. This gives the protein CATSQDGAGASYNEQFF.

This clonotype was counted between two and nine times. This chain uses TRBV5-6 with TRBJ2-1; D may match TRBD1 or TRBD2 (5 bases each). This CDR3 has 16 residues. Deletions cut 4 bases from V and 3 bases from J, with 17 bases between. Per the germline V gene, CDR1 is SGHDT and CDR2 is YYEEEE. The CDR3 bases are TGTGCCAGCAGCCGCCCGGACATCGGGGTCTACAATGAGCAGTTCTTC. This codes for CASSRPDIGVYNEQFF.

This clonotype was seen more than once but under ten times. The chain employs TRBV18 and TRBJ2-3; D not resolved. The V gene's germline CDR1 is KGHSH and CDR2 LQKENI. V dropped 4 bases and J dropped 0 bases, with 8 bases sitting between them. The CDR3 consists of 14 residues. CDR3 in amino acids: CASSQGHSTDTQYF. DNA of the CDR3: TGTGCCAGCTCACAAGGCCACAGCACAGATACGCAGTATTTT.

This clonotype was counted a few times. The chain has TRBV5-1 and TRBJ2-1; 11 nucleotides align to TRBD2. J gave up 7 bases and V 3 bases, and 6 bases lay outside the gene matches. The CDR3 covers 15 residues. Germline V gene data show CDR1 as SGHRS and CDR2 as YFSETQ. DNA of the CDR3: TGCGCCAGCAGCTCGGGACTAGCGGACCAGAATGAGCAGTTCTTC. Translation: CASSSGLADQNEQFF.

The sample holds a few counts of this clonotype. The chain recombines TRBV29-1 with TRBJ1-1; D is undetermined. Looked up from germline, CDR1 is SQVTM and CDR2 is ANQGSEA. The CDR3 is 13 amino acids. CDR3 loop: CSGSERVSSEAFF. CDR3 in DNA: TGCAGTGGCTCGGAGAGGGTCTCCTCTGAAGCTTTCTTT.

A note on this clonotype: Since a much larger clone is just one base distant, this may be a read error. The chain couples TRBV6-5 to TRBJ2-2, with D unresolved. Germline loops: CDR1 MNHEY, CDR2 SVGAGI. The CDR3 is 13 residues long. Deletions cut 0 bases from V and 6 bases from J, with 5 bases between. The CDR3 loop reads CASSYSSPGELFF. In nucleotides, the CDR3 is TGTGCCAGCAGTTACTCAAGCCCCGGGGAGCTGTTTTTT.

In this sample, this clonotype turned up many times. The J gene is TRBJ2-7, the V gene TRBV18; weak D call: TRBD2 (6 bases). V dropped 3 bases and J dropped 2 bases, with 14 bases sitting between them. Germline CDR1 reads KGHSH; CDR2 reads LQKENI. The CDR3 spans 15 residues. CDR3: CASSPRGRNTYEQYF. The DNA for the CDR3 is TGTGCCAGCTCACCGCGGGGCAGAAACACCTACGAGCAGTACTTC. The variable domain in full, with the rest retrieved from reference TRBV18 and TRBJ2-7, is NAGVMQNPRHLVRRRGQEARLRCSPMKGHSHVYWYRQLPEEGLKFMVYLQKENIIDESGMPKERFSAEFPKEGPSILRIQQVVRGDSAAYFCASSPRGRNTYEQYFGPGTRLTVT.

In this sample, this clonotype turned up a few times. V usage is TRBV7-8 and J usage is TRBJ2-1; possible D gene TRBD2, 6 bases. The V gene lost 5 bases and the J gene lost 0 bases, with 11 bases spanning the gap. CDR1 is SGHVS, CDR2 FQNEAQ, per germline. The CDR3 covers 15 residues. CDR3 residues: CASSPASASYNEQFF. In DNA, the CDR3 is TGTGCCAGCAGCCCAGCTAGCGCCTCCTACAATGAGCAGTTCTTC.

This clonotype came up many times. The rearrangement uses TRBV10-3 and TRBJ2-7; 8 nucleotides agree with TRBD1. Per the germline V gene, CDR1 is ENHRY and CDR2 is SYGVKD. CDR3 length: 14 residues. V was pared by 5 bases and J by 1 base, with 4 bases of the junction left unmatched. The CDR3 reads CAISHTGGSYEQYF. The CDR3 DNA is TGTGCCATCAGTCACACAGGGGGGTCCTACGAGCAGTACTTC.

This clonotype has more than one count but fewer than ten. The V and J genes are TRBV12-5 and TRBJ2-1; 7 bases agree with TRBD1. The CDR3 totals 15 residues. J was trimmed by 9 bases and V by 1 base; bases with no gene match: 9. Looked up from germline, CDR1 is LGHNT and CDR2 is FRNRAP. The CDR3 coding sequence is TGTGCTAGTGGTTTGGATAAGAACAGGGGTTTTGAGCAGTTCTTC. Protein sequence: CASGLDKNRGFEQFF.

This clonotype was observed a few times. V gene TRBV7-6 combines with J gene TRBJ2-3; 7 bases are a match to TRBD2. V lost 5 bases and J lost 4; bases outside the gene matches: 12. The germline V gene encodes CDR1 SGHVS and CDR2 FNYEAQ. CDR3 length: 16 residues. The CDR3 bases are TGTGCCAGCAGCAAAAGGGGCGGGAGAATCGCAGATACGCAGTATTTT. Translation: CASSKRGGRIADTQYF. The variable domain in full, completed from reference TRBV7-6 and TRBJ2-3, reads GAGVSQSPRYKVTKRGQDVALRCDPISGHVSLYWYRQALGQGPEFLTYFNYEAQQDKSGLPNDRFSAERPEGSISTLTIQRTEQRDSAMYRCASSKRGGRIADTQYFGPGTRLTVL.

V and J are TRBV15 and TRBJ2-2; either TRBD1 or TRBD2 may fit D (5 bases each). The germline V gene has CDR1 LNHNV and CDR2 YYDKDF (reference sequence). V was pared by 1 base and J by 2 bases, with 11 bases between. This CDR3 has 16 amino acids. CDR3 nucleotide sequence: TGTGCCACCAGCAGAGTCAGGGCGGGTAACACCGGGGAGCTGTTTTTT. Translating gives CATSRVRAGNTGELFF.

This sequence joins TRBV25-1 and TRBJ2-7; TRBD2 might be the D (5 bases). This CDR3 is built from 11 residues. V gave up 7 bases and J gave up 7 bases, with 11 bases separating them. From germline, CDR1 is MGHDK and CDR2 SYGVNS. CDR3 nucleotides: TGTGCCAGCACCGGGGTTTGGGAGCAGTACTTC. Translated, it gives CASTGVWEQYF.